This T cell receptor (beta chain) was profiled in a study of cytomegalovirus exposure and HLA in healthy donors. Background on the study: Tens of millions of unique TCR sequences came from HLA-typed donors in an early release. Out of 398 genotyped donors, roughly 83% belonged to the Caucasian-associated ancestry cluster. General observations from the study: A later analysis associated 15,000 or so TCR beta sequences with HLA alleles at a 0.05 false discovery rate. Reports indicate that TCR beta sequences accurately predicted the HLA-A and HLA-B alleles of most subjects.

V lost 5 bases, J lost 0 bases, and 13 bases lay in between. Germline V gene data show CDR1 as SGHVS and CDR2 as FNYEAQ. The CDR3 is 15 amino acids. The PCR was carried out with 60 Vbeta primers and 13 Jbeta primers. Here immunoSEQ multiplex PCR was the method, and the copy in TCRdb shows in-frame clones only, minus some. The profile shows roughly 110,000 clones, around 75% of them singletons. Regarding this clone: Its specificity is unknown.

The receptor was isolated from a male donor in good health and CMV-seropositive. This rearrangement joins TRBV7-6 to TRBJ1-2, with D maybe TRBD1 (5 bases). Input material: PBMCs. The DNA for the CDR3 is TGTGCCAGCAGCCCCCGACAGCCCTCTAACTATGGCTACACCTTC. Translation gives CASSPRQPSNYGYTF. Full variable domain (outside the CDR3, taken from reference TRBV7-6 and TRBJ1-2): GAGVSQSPRYKVTKRGQDVALRCDPISGHVSLYWYRQALGQGPEFLTYFNYEAQQDKSGLPNDRFSAERPEGSISTLTIQRTEQRDSAMYRCASSPRQPSNYGYTFGSGTRLTVV.